This T cell receptor (beta chain) was recovered during a study of blood T cell repertoires in COVID-19. As handled by the study authors: Amplified reference gene primers provided the basis for estimating nucleated cell counts. Generated by immunoSEQ multiplex PCR, the TCRdb table keeps only in-frame clones and is missing some. D and trimming come from the DNA, and the V and J calls and clone size come from that table. Of about 280,000 clones in the sample, 88% were seen once. The ends were cut back, 3 bases at V and 0 bases at J, with 9 bases in the middle. This CDR3 has 14 residues. Germline V gives CDR1 GTSNPN, CDR2 SVGIG (reference sequence). Recruitment covered 20 to 25 US areas and drew participants whose ages spanned roughly 18 to 100 years. Clinical history reported by participants formed the basis on which cohorts were assigned. Recovery among Cohort 3 donors was established by two negative PCRs, clearance, or symptom resolution.

The origin of this receptor is a woman aged 25-40 years who had recovered from COVID-19. Sample: PBMCs or T cells enriched from blood (not recorded which). The V call is TRBV30, the J call TRBJ1-3; TRBD1 might be the D (5 bases). DNA for the CDR3: TGTGCCTGGAGGAGGACAAGCTCTGGAAACACCATATATTTT. Its protein product is CAWRRTSSGNTIYF.